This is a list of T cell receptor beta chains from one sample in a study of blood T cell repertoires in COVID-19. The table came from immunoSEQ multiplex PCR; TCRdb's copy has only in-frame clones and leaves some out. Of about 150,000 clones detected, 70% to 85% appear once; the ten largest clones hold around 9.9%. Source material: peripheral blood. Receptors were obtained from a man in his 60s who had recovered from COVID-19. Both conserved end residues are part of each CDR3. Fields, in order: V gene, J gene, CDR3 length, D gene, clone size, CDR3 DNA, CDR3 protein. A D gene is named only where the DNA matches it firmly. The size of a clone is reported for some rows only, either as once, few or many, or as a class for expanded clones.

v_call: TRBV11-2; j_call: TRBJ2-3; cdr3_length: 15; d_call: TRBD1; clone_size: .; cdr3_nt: TGTGCCAGCAGCCTCGACAGGGTGGGGACAGATACGCAGTATTTT; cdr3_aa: CASSLDRVGTDTQYF
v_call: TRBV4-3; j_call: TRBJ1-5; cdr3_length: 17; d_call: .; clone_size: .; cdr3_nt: TGCGCCAGCAGCGAGGGTACAGGGCGTTTGAGCAATCAGCCCCAGCATTTT; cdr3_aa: CASSEGTGRLSNQPQHF
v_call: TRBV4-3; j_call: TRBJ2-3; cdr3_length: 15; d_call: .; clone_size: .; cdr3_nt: TGCGCCAGCAGCCAAGGGGGGGGGCCTACAGATACGCAGTATTTT; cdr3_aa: CASSQGGGPTDTQYF
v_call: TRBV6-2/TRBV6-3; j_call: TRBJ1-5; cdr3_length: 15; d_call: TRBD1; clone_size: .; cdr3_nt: TGTGCCAGCAGCCCCGACAGGGGGAATAATCAGCCCCAGCATTTT; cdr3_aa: CASSPDRGNNQPQHF
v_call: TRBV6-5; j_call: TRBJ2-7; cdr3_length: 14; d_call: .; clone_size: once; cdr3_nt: TGTGCCAGCAGTTATATGGCAGGGGCCTACGAGCAGTACTTC; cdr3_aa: CASSYMAGAYEQYF
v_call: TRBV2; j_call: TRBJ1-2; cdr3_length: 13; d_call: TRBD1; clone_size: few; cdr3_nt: TGTGCCAGCAGATCGGACAGGCACATGGGCTACACCTTC; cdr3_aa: CASRSDRHMGYTF
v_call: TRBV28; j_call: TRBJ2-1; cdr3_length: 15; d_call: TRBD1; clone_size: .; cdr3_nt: TGTGCCAGCAGTCAGACTCGGACAGGGGGTAATGAGCAGTTCTTC; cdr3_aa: CASSQTRTGGNEQFF
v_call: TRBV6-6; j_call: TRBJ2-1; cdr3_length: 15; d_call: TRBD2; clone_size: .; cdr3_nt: TGTGCCAGCAGCCGAACTAGCGGGGGTTCCAATGAGCAGTTCTTC; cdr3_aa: CASSRTSGGSNEQFF
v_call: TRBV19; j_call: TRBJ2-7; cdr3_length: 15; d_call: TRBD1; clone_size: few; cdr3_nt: TGTGCCAGTAGCATCCGGGACAGGCAGACCTACGAGCAGTACTTC; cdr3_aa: CASSIRDRQTYEQYF
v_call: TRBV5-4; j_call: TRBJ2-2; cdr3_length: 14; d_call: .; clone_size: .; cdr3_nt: TGTGCCAGCAGCTTGGCAGGGATTCGCGGGGAGCTGTTTTTT; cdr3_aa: CASSLAGIRGELFF
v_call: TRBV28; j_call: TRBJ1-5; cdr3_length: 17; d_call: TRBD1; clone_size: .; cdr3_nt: TGTGCCAGCAGTTTCCTTCGTCGACAGGGGGCTTCGCAGCCCCAGCATTTT; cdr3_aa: CASSFLRRQGASQPQHF
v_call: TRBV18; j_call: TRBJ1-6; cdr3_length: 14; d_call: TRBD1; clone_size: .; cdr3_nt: TGTGCCAGCTCGGCTGGACAGGGTAATTCACCCCTCCACTTT; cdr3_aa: CASSAGQGNSPLHF
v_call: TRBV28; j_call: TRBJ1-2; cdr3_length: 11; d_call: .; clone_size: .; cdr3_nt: TGTGCCAGCAGTCTCACGGGAAACTACACCTTC; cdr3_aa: CASSLTGNYTF
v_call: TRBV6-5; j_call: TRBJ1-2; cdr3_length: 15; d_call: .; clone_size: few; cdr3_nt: TGTGCCAGCAGTTACTCGGGGGGATCTAACTATGGCTACACCTTC; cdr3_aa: CASSYSGGSNYGYTF
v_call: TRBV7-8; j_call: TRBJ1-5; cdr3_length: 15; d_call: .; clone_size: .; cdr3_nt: TGTGCCAGCAGCTTACTCCCCAATGAGGATCAGCCCCAGCATTTT; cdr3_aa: CASSLLPNEDQPQHF
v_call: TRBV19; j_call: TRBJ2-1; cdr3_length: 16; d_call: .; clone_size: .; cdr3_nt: TGTGCCAGTAGTATAGATCAGGGGGAGGCCGTCAATGAGCAGTTCTTC; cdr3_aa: CASSIDQGEAVNEQFF
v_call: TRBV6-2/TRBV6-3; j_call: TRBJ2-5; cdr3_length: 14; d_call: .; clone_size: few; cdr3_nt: TGTGCCAGCAGTTACTGGGCAGCCCAAGAGACCCAGTACTTC; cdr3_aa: CASSYWAAQETQYF
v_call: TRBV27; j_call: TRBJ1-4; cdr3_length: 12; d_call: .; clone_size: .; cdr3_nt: TGTGCCAGCGGGAGTAGGGAAGAAAAACTGTTTTTT; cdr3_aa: CASGSREEKLFF
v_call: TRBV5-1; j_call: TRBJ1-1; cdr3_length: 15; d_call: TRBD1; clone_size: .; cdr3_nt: TGCGCCAGCAGCCCCAGACAGGGGATGAACACTGAAGCTTTCTTT; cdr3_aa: CASSPRQGMNTEAFF
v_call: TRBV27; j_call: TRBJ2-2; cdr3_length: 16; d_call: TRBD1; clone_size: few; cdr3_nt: TGTGCCAGCAGTTTAGGACCCCACAGGGGGCTCGGGGAGCTGTTTTTT; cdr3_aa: CASSLGPHRGLGELFF
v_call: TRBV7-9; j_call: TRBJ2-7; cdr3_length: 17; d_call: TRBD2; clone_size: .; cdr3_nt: TGTGCCAGCAGTTCAAACAGGATGAGAAGCGGGAGTTACGAGCAGTACTTC; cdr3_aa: CASSSNRMRSGSYEQYF
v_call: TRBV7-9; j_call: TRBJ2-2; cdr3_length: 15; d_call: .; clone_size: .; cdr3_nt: TGTGCCAGCAGCCCTTCGGTGCAGGGAGGCGGGGAGCTGTTTTTT; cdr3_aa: CASSPSVQGGGELFF
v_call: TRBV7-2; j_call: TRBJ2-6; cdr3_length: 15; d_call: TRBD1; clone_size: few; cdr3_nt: TGTGCCAGCAGCACAGGGACAGCCGGGGCCAACGTCCTGACTTTC; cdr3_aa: CASSTGTAGANVLTF
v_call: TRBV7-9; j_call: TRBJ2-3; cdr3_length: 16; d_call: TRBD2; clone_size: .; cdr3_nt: TGTGCCAGTATTACCCGGGAGGACACCAACACAGATACGCAGTATTTT; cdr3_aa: CASITREDTNTDTQYF
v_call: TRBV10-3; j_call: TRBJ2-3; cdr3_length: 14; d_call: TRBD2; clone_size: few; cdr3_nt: TGTGCCATCACGCTAGCGGAGAACACAGATACGCAGTATTTT; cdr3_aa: CAITLAENTDTQYF
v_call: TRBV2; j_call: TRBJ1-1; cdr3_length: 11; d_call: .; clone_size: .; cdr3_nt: TGTGCCAGCATCGGGGACACTGAAGCTTTCTTT; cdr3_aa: CASIGDTEAFF
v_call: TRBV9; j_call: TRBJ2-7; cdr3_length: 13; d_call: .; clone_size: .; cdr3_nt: TGTGCCAGCAGCCCCGGGAGCTCCTACGAGCAGTACTTC; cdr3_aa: CASSPGSSYEQYF
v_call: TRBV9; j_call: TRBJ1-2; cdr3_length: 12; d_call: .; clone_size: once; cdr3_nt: TGTGCCAGCGGGGACACGGTCTATGGCTACACCTTC; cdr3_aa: CASGDTVYGYTF
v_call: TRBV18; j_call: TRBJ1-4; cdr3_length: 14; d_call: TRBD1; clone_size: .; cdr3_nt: TGTGCCAGCAGGACCGGGACAGGGGATGAAAAACTGTTTTTT; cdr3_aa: CASRTGTGDEKLFF
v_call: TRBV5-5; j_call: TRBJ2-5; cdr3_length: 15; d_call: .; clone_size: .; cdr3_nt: TGTGCCAGCAGCTTAGCACAGGGTGGCCAAGAGACCCAGTACTTC; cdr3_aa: CASSLAQGGQETQYF
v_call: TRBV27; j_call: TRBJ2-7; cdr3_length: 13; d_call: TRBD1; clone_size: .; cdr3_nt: TGTGCCGGGTTCAACAGGGGCCCCTACGAGCAGTACTTC; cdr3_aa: CAGFNRGPYEQYF
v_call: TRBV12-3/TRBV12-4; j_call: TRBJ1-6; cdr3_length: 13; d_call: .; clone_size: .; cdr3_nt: TGTGCCAGCAGTTCACAGGTTAATTCACCCCTCCACTTT; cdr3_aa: CASSSQVNSPLHF
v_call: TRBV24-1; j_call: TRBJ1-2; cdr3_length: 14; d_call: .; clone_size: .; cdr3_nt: TGTGCCACTAGTGAAGACGGGACTAACTATGGCTACACCTTC; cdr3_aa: CATSEDGTNYGYTF
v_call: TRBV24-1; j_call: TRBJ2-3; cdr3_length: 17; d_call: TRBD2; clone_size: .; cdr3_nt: TGTGCCACCAGTGGCCCCGGGCTAGCGGGTGATTCGGATACGCAGTATTTT; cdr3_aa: CATSGPGLAGDSDTQYF
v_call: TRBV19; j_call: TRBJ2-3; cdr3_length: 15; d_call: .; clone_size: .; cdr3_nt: TGTGCCAGTAGTATAGCGGGGGGCCCCACAGATACGCAGTATTTT; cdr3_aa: CASSIAGGPTDTQYF
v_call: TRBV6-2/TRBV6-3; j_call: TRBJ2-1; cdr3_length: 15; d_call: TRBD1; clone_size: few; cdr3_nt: TGTGCCAGCAGTCCGCCAGGGGACAGCTACAATGAGCAGTTCTTC; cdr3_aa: CASSPPGDSYNEQFF
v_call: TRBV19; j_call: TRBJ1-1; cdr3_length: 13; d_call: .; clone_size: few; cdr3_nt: TGTGCCAGTAGTATTAACGAGGACACTGAAGCTTTCTTT; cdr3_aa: CASSINEDTEAFF
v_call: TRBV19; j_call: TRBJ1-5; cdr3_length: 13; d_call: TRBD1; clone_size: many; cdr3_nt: TGTGCCAGTATGGGGACAGACCGACTTCCCCAGCATTTT; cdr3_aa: CASMGTDRLPQHF
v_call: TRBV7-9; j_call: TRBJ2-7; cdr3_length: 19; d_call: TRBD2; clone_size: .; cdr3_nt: TGTGCCAGCATCTCAGCGGGGGGACCACGTACCCCGAGCTCCTACGAGCAGTACTTC; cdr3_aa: CASISAGGPRTPSSYEQYF
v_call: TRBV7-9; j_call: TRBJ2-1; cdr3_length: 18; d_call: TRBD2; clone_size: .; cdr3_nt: TGTGCCAGCAGCTTAGCGCGGGTATCTACTAGCGGGTTCCATGAGCAGTTCTTC; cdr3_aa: CASSLARVSTSGFHEQFF
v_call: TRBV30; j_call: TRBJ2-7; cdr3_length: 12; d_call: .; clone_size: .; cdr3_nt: TGTGCCTGGAGTAAATACTCCTACGAGCAGTACTTC; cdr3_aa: CAWSKYSYEQYF
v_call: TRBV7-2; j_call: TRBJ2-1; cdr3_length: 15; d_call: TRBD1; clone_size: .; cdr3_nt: TGTGCCAGCAGCCCGTCGGGACAGGGCTCGAATGAGCAGTTCTTC; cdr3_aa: CASSPSGQGSNEQFF